The 22 T cell receptor beta chains in this list originate from one sample, sequenced in a study of cytomegalovirus exposure and HLA in healthy donors (dated by TCRdb to about 2017). Library creation used the immunoSEQ multiplex PCR assay. For the multiplex PCR, a mixture combining 60 forward primers for TCR Vbeta segments and 13 reverse primers for TCR Jbeta segments was used. Entries here come from immuneACCESS through TCRdb and include only in-frame sequences with V and J called. Some clones fail to appear in such tables; in the studies checked, an unresolved V gene covers under half of the shortfall, and the cause of the remainder is unknown. The table of this sample itemizes approximately 110,000 clones. Roughly 0.64% of the sample is held by the ten biggest clonotypes. Sequencing was done on a sample of PBMCs. All receptors come from a man aged 50 or older in good health and CMV-seronegative.

The chain's CDR3 is CASSPHRDYGYTF. The CDR3 nucleotides read TGTGCCAGCAGCCCGCACAGGGACTATGGCTACACCTTC. The V gene is TRBV7-3, the J gene TRBJ1-2, with D possibly matching TRBD1 (6 bases). CDR1 is SGHTA, CDR2 FQGTGA, per germline. The ends were cut back, 5 bases at V and 3 bases at J, with 10 bases in the middle. This CDR3 region has 13 residues. Looking up the rest from reference TRBV7-3 and TRBJ1-2 gives the full variable domain: GAGVSQTPSNKVTEKGKYVELRCDPISGHTALYWYRQSLGQGPEFLIYFQGTGAADDSGLPNDRFFAVRPEGSVSTLKIQRTERGDSAVYLCASSPHRDYGYTFGSGTRLTVV.

V gene TRBV19 combines with J gene TRBJ1-5; D not certain. This CDR3 is built from 13 residues. Trimming stripped 7 bases from V and 7 bases from J, with 14 bases between. CDR1 LNHDA and CDR2 SQIVND come from the germline V gene (reference sequence). The CDR3 loop is CASNGKVSQPQHF. The CDR3 region has the DNA TGTGCCAGTAACGGGAAAGTATCCCAGCCCCAGCATTTT.

This CDR3 reads CASSVTGTGGYGYTF. CDR3 coding DNA: TGCGCCAGCAGCGTAACCGGGACAGGGGGTTATGGCTACACCTTC. The chain is built from TRBV5-1 and TRBJ1-2, with 11 nucleotides matching TRBD1. V was clipped by 4 bases and J by 5 bases; unmatched bases: 7. The CDR3 has 15 residues. CDR1 SGHRS and CDR2 YFSETQ come from the germline V gene.

The chain employs TRBV7-9 and TRBJ2-7; weak D call: TRBD1 (6 bases). The germline gives CDR1 SEHNR, CDR2 FQNEAQ (reference sequence). V was clipped by 5 bases and J by 3 bases, with 14 bases between them. This CDR3 has 14 amino acids. CDR3 region: CASSPRRDNYEQYF. For the CDR3, the DNA is TGTGCCAGCAGCCCCCGCCGGGACAACTACGAGCAGTACTTC.

V usage is TRBV5-8 and J usage is TRBJ2-7; 8 bases agree with TRBD1. Germline V lookup: CDR1 SGHTS, CDR2 YDEGEE. The trim removed 4 bases at V and 7 bases at J, leaving 13 bases unmatched. The CDR3 consists of 15 residues. DNA for the CDR3: TGTGCCAGCAGCCGAGACAGGGGCCCCCTTATGGAGCAGTACTTC. This translates into CASSRDRGPLMEQYF. The variable domain in full, with the rest retrieved from reference TRBV5-8 and TRBJ2-7, is EAGVTQSPTHLIKTRGQQATLRCSPISGHTSVYWYQQALGLGLQFLLWYDEGEERNRGNFPPRFSGRQFPNYSSELNVNALELEDSALYLCASSRDRGPLMEQYFGPGTRLTVT.

The chain couples TRBV9 to TRBJ2-7, with 7 positions matching TRBD2. V dropped 0 bases and J dropped 6; count of bases not matched to a gene: 6. The CDR3 length is 14 residues. From germline, CDR1 is SGDLS and CDR2 YYNGEE. CDR3 DNA sequence: TGTGCCAGCAGCGTAGGGGGGGGTTTTGGCGAGCAGTACTTC. This sequence encodes CASSVGGGFGEQYF. Supplemented by reference TRBV9 and TRBJ2-7, the full variable domain reads DSGVTQTPKHLITATGQRVTLRCSPRSGDLSVYWYQQSLDQGLQFLIQYYNGEERAKGNILERFSAQQFPDLHSELNLSSLELGDSALYFCASSVGGGFGEQYFGPGTRLTVT.

The rearrangement joins TRBV5-1 to TRBJ1-4, with 8 bases fitting TRBD1. The CDR3 loop spans 17 amino acids. Germline values: CDR1 SGHRS, CDR2 YFSETQ. V dropped 0 bases and J dropped 4; count of bases not matched to a gene: 8. CDR3 sequence (DNA): TGCGCCAGCAGCTTGGCACCTGAAACAGGGGGTAATGAAAAACTGTTTTTT. Encoded protein: CASSLAPETGGNEKLFF. Supplemented by reference TRBV5-1 and TRBJ1-4, the full variable domain reads KAGVTQTPRYLIKTRGQQVTLSCSPISGHRSVSWYQQTPGQGLQFLFEYFSETQRNKGNFPGRFSGRQFSNSRSEMNVSTLELGDSALYLCASSLAPETGGNEKLFFGSGTQLSVL.

The V gene is TRBV5-1, the J gene TRBJ1-3; weak D call: TRBD1 (5 bases). Deletions cut 2 bases from V and 4 bases from J, with 7 bases between. Germline CDR1 is SGHRS and CDR2 is YFSETQ. The CDR3 contains 13 residues. The CDR3 here is CASSLDSGNTIYF. CDR3 nucleotide sequence: TGCGCCAGCAGCTTAGACAGCGGAAACACCATATATTTT.

This chain uses TRBV19 with TRBJ1-2, with D unclear. In germline, CDR1 is LNHDA, CDR2 SQIVND (reference sequence). V lost 0 bases, J lost 7 bases, and 15 bases lay in between. The CDR3 runs to 15 residues. In DNA, the CDR3 is TGTGCCAGTAGTATAGATCCCGCCATCGCGCCTGGCTACACCTTC. It encodes CASSIDPAIAPGYTF.

The genes are TRBV6-1 and TRBJ1-2, with 10 bases matching TRBD1. Germline V lookup: CDR1 MNHNS, CDR2 SASEGT. Trimming cost V 6 bases and J 7 bases; bases outside gene matches: 5. CDR3 length: 13 residues. The CDR3 protein is CASRTGGTGGYTF. The CDR3 nucleotides are TGTGCCAGCAGGACAGGGGGCACTGGTGGCTACACCTTC.

The V and J genes are TRBV5-4 and TRBJ2-7; no clear D gene. This CDR3 is built from 15 residues. V dropped 0 bases and J dropped 5 bases, with 15 bases sitting between them. Germline V gene lookup returns CDR1 SGHNT and CDR2 YYREEE (reference sequence). The CDR3 coding sequence is TGTGCCAGCAGCTTGGGAGTAGGCAGGCTGGACGAGCAGTACTTC. It codes for CASSLGVGRLDEQYF.

Remarks on this clone: The junction shows a germline mismatch at one end, possibly a read error. The rearrangement uses TRBV5-4 and TRBJ1-1; possible D gene TRBD1, 5 bases. Germline assignment: CDR1 SGHNT and CDR2 YYREEE (reference sequence). The CDR3 sequence is 11 residues long. The CDR3 DNA reads as TGTGCCAGCCTTATTCGTGGGGCCGAGGTCTTT. Its protein is CASLIRGAEVF.

Here the CDR3 DNA reads TGTGCCAGCAGCGGCGGGGGAACCTACAATGAGCAGTTCTTC. This codes for CASSGGGTYNEQFF. The V and J genes are TRBV5-4 and TRBJ2-1, with TRBD2 identical over 7 bases. The CDR3 totals 14 residues. After removal of 4 bases from V and 2 bases from J, the junction contained 3 bases not matched to a gene. Germline V gene sequence: CDR1 SGHNT, CDR2 YYREEE (reference sequence).

The rearrangement uses TRBV4-1 and TRBJ2-5, with 7 bases fitting TRBD2. The CDR3 covers 13 residues. The V gene's germline CDR1 is MGHRA and CDR2 YSYEKL. With 1 base clipped from V and 7 bases from J, the junction kept 3 bases outside the gene matches. The CDR3 here is CASSQVPSGTQYF. CDR3 sequence (DNA): TGCGCCAGCAGCCAAGTGCCTAGCGGGACCCAGTACTTC.

The chain employs TRBV5-1 and TRBJ2-1; 9 bases are shared with TRBD2. After removal of 0 bases from V and 4 bases from J, the junction contained 8 bases not matched to a gene. Germline V lookup: CDR1 SGHRS, CDR2 YFSETQ. The CDR3 is 17 amino acids. This CDR3 reads CASSLGPEAGGYNEQFF. The CDR3 coding sequence is TGCGCCAGCAGCTTGGGGCCTGAAGCGGGAGGTTACAATGAGCAGTTCTTC.

This chain links TRBV19 with TRBJ1-1, with D perhaps TRBD1 (5 bases). The CDR3 totals 13 residues. V lost 5 bases and J lost 3, with 10 bases in between. CDR1 LNHDA and CDR2 SQIVND come from the germline V gene (reference sequence). This CDR3 reads CASSQVRDTEAFF. As DNA, the CDR3 is TGTGCCAGTAGTCAGGTCAGGGACACTGAAGCTTTCTTT.

About this clone: Other DNA sequences in the sample encode the same CDR3. This chain links TRBV2 with TRBJ1-1; TRBD1 agrees at 7 bases. The V gene's germline CDR1 is SNHLY and CDR2 FYNNEI. CDR3 length: 13 amino acids. V shed 6 bases, J shed 2 bases, and the junction held 3 bases outside the gene matches. CDR3: CASSRDSNTEAFF. In DNA form, the CDR3 reads TGTGCCAGCAGCCGGGACAGTAACACTGAAGCTTTCTTT.

The rearrangement uses TRBV5-1 and TRBJ1-3; 7 positions match TRBD1. CDR3 length: 14 amino acids. Germline V gene sequence: CDR1 SGHRS, CDR2 YFSETQ. V shed 0 bases, J shed 4 bases, and the junction held 1 base outside the gene matches. CDR3 DNA sequence: TGCGCCAGCAGCTTGGGACAGGGAGGAAACACCATATATTTT. Translating it yields CASSLGQGGNTIYF.

This chain links TRBV11-3 with TRBJ1-1; D is perhaps TRBD1 (6 bases). CDR3 length: 13 amino acids. The V gene's germline CDR1 is SGHNT and CDR2 YENEEA. The ends were cut back, 8 bases at V and 2 bases at J, with 12 bases in the middle. Written as DNA, the CDR3 is TGTGCCAGCGGCCGGGACACTAACACTGAAGCTTTCTTT. The encoded protein is CASGRDTNTEAFF. The full variable domain, in which reference TRBV11-3 and TRBJ1-1 provide the parts outside the CDR3, is EAGVVQSPRYKIIEKKQPVAFWCNPISGHNTLYWYLQNLGQGPELLIRYENEEAVDDSQLPKDRFSAERLKGVDSTLKIQPAELGDSAVYLCASGRDTNTEAFFGQGTRLTVV.

The DNA of the CDR3 is TGCAGCGTTGCACAGGTCGGTGCTACAGATACGCAGTATTTT. It encodes CSVAQVGATDTQYF. V usage is TRBV29-1 and J usage is TRBJ2-3, with D perhaps TRBD1 (5 bases). The ends were cut back, 4 bases at V and 3 bases at J, with 14 bases in the middle. The germline V gene has CDR1 SQVTM and CDR2 ANQGSEA. The CDR3 sequence is 14 residues long.

V usage is TRBV6-4 and J usage is TRBJ1-1; D call uncertain. Trimming pared 6 bases from V and 1 base from J, leaving 9 bases between. This CDR3 is 13 amino acids long. CDR1 and CDR2 from the germline V gene are MRHNA and SNTAGT. The DNA of the CDR3 is TGTGCCAGCAGGAGGGAGGCGAACACTGAAGCTTTCTTT. It codes for CASRREANTEAFF.

The J gene is TRBJ2-3, the V gene TRBV18, with 12 bases fitting TRBD2. Germline V gene lookup returns CDR1 KGHSH and CDR2 LQKENI. The CDR3 has 15 amino acids. V trimming: 2 bases; J trimming: 6 bases; junction bases outside the gene matches: 3. The DNA for the CDR3 is TGTGCCAGCTCACCAAGGACTAGCGGGGCCGATACGCAGTATTTT. It specifies CASSPRTSGADTQYF.